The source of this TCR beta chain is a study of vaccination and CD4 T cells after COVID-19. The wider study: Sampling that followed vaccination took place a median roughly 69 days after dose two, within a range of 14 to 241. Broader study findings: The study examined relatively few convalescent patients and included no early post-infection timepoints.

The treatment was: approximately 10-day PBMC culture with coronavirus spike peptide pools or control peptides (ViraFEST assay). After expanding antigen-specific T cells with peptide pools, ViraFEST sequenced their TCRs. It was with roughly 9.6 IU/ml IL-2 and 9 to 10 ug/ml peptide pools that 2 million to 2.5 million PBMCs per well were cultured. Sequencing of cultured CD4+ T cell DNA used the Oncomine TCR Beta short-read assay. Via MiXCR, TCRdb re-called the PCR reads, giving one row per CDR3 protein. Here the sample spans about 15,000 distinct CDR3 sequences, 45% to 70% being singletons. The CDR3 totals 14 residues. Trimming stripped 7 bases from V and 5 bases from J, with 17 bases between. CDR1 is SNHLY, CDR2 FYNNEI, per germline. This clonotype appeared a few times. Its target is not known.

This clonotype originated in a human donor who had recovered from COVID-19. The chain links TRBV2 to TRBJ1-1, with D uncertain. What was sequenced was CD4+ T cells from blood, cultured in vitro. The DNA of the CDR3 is TGTGCCAGCACCGCGATCCGGGGTAATACTGAAGCTTTCTTT. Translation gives CASTAIRGNTEAFF.